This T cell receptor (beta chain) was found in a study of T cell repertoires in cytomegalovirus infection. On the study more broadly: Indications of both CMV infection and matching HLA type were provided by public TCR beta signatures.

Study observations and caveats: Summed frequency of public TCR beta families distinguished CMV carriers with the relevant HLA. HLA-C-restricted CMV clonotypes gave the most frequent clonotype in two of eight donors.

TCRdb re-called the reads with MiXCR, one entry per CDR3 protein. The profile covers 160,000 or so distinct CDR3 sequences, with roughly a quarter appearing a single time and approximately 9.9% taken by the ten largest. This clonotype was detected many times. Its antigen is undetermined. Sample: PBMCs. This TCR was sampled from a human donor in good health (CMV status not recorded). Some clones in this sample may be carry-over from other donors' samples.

This chain's CDR3 is CASSLFVDTQYF. The CDR3 DNA is TGTGCCAGCAGCTTATTCGTAGATACGCAGTATTTT. V gene TRBV7-2 combines with J gene TRBJ2-3; no definite D call. This CDR3 has 12 amino acids. Germline values: CDR1 SGHTA, CDR2 FQGNSA. Deletions cut 2 bases from V and 5 bases from J, with 5 bases between. The whole variable domain, remainder taken from reference TRBV7-2 and TRBJ2-3, is GAGVSQSPSNKVTEKGKDVELRCDPISGHTALYWYRQSLGQGLEFLIYFQGNSAPDKSGLPSDRFSAERTGGSVSTLTIQRTQQEDSAVYLCASSLFVDTQYFGPGTRLTVL.